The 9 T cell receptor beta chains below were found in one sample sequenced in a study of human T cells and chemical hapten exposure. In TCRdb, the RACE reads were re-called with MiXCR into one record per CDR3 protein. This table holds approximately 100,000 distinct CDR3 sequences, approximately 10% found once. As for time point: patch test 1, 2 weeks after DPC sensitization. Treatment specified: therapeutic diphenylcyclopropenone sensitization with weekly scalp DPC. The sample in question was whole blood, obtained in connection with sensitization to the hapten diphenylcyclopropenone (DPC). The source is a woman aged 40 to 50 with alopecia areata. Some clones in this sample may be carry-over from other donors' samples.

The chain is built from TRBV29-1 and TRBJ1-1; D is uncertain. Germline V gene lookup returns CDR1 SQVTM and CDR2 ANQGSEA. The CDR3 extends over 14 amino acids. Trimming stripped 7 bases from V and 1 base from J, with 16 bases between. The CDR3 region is CSATVGVRNTEAFF. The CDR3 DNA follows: TGCAGCGCTACGGTCGGGGTGCGGAACACTGAAGCTTTCTTT.

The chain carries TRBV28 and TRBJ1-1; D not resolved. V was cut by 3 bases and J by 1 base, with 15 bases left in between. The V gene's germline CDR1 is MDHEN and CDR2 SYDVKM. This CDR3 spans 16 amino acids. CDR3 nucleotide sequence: TGTGCCAGCAGTTTTTTTGGTTTCCCGGGGAACACTGAAGCTTTCTTT. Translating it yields CASSFFGFPGNTEAFF.

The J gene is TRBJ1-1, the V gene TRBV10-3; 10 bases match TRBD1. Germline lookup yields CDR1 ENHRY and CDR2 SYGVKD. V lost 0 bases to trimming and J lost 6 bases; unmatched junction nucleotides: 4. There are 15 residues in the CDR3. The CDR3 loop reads CAISESKTGGPEAFF. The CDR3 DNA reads TGTGCCATCAGTGAGTCAAAGACAGGGGGCCCTGAAGCTTTCTTT.

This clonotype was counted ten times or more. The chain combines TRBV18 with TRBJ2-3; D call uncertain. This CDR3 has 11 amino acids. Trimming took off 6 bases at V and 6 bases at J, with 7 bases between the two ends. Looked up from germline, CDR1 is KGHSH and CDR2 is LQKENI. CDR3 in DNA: TGTGCCAGCTCCCGGCTGGATACGCAGTATTTT. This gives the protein CASSRLDTQYF.

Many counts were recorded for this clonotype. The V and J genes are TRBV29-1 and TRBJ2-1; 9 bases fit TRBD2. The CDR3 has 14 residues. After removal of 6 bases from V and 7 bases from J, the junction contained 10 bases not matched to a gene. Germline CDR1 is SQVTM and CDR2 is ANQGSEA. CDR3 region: CSVVGLAGWNEQFF. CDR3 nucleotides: TGCAGCGTCGTCGGGCTAGCGGGATGGAATGAGCAGTTCTTC.

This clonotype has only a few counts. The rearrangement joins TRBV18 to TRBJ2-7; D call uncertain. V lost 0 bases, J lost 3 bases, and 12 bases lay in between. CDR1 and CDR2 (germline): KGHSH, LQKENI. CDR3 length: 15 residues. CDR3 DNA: TGTGCCAGCTCACCACCTTCCGGGCCCGGCTACGAGCAGTACTTC. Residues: CASSPPSGPGYEQYF.

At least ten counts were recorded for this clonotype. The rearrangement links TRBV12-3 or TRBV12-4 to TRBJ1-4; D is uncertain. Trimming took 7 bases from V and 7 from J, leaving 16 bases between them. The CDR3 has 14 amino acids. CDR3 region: CASTNLGRGEKLFF. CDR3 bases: TGTGCCAGCACCAACCTCGGGCGGGGTGAAAAACTGTTTTTT.

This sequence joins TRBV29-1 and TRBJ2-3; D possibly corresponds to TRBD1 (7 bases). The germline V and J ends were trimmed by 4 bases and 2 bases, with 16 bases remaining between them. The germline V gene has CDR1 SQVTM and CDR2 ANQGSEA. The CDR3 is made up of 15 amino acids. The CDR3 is CSVGPPGGFTDTQYF. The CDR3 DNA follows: TGCAGCGTTGGCCCCCCAGGGGGGTTCACAGATACGCAGTATTTT.

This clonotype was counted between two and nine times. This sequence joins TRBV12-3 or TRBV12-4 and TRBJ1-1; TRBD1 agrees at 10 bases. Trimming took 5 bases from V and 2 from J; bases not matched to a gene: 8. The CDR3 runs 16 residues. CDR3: CASSPGQGEGNTEAFF. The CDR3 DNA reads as TGTGCCAGCAGTCCCGGACAGGGGGAAGGTAACACTGAAGCTTTCTTT.